This T cell receptor beta chain was found in a study of blood T cells in healthy people across ages. Combining a sample-barcoded 5' primer with a J-beta primer mix, a second PCR ran for roughly 7 to 12 cycles. MiXCR, run by TCRdb on the 5' RACE reads, gives a single entry per CDR3 protein. The sample contains about 1.1 million distinct CDR3 sequences, more than 30% of which appear only once. The CDR3 is made up of 14 amino acids. Per germline, CDR1 SEHNR and CDR2 FQNEAQ (reference sequence). Deletions cut 2 bases from V and 3 bases from J, with 10 bases between. This clonotype showed up just a few times.

The material sequenced was blood. The rearrangement links TRBV7-9 to TRBJ1-2; a possible D gene is TRBD1 (5 bases). The receptor's source is a young man in good health. This chain's CDR3 is CASSLPGLHYGYTF. The DNA of the CDR3 is TGTGCCAGCAGCTTACCAGGGTTGCACTATGGCTACACCTTC.